A selection of T cell receptor beta chains follows, all from one sample in a study of blood T cell repertoires in COVID-19. The data were produced by immunoSEQ multiplex PCR, yet TCRdb's version contains in-frame clones alone and is incomplete. Of 150,000 or so clones listed, over 75% are singletons. Sequenced: PBMCs or T cells enriched from blood (not recorded which). The receptors shown here come from a man aged 50 to 60 who had recovered from COVID-19. Both conserved end residues are part of each CDR3. Fields, in order: CDR3 DNA, CDR3 protein, V gene, J gene, CDR3 length, D gene, clone size. D genes are given only for firm matches. A clone size is listed for some rows: how often the clone was seen (once, few, many), or a class if it is expanded.

DNA: TGTGCCAGCAGCTTGGGCCACAACACCGGGGAGCTGTTTTTT
CDR3: CASSLGHNTGELFF
V: TRBV7-6
J: TRBJ2-2
length: 14
D: NA
size: NA

DNA: TGTGCCAGCAGTTGGTCAAGGGGGGGGGACAATGAGCAGTTCTTC
CDR3: CASSWSRGGDNEQFF
V: TRBV6-5
J: TRBJ2-1
length: 15
D: NA
size: NA

DNA: TGTGCCAGCAGCCAAGATCCCGTCCCGGACAGATCGGGTGGCTACACCTTC
CDR3: CASSQDPVPDRSGGYTF
V: TRBV14
J: TRBJ1-2
length: 17
D: NA
size: NA

DNA: TGCAGCGTTGGCGGGTTAAGCTCCTACGAGCAGTACTTC
CDR3: CSVGGLSSYEQYF
V: TRBV29-1
J: TRBJ2-7
length: 13
D: NA
size: NA

DNA: TGCGCCAGCAGCACGGGACTAGCGGGAAGGTACAATGAGCAGTTCTTC
CDR3: CASSTGLAGRYNEQFF
V: TRBV5-1
J: TRBJ2-1
length: 16
D: TRBD2
size: NA

DNA: TGTGCCAGCTTAACTAGCGGGGCATCGAACACCGGGGAGCTGTTTTTT
CDR3: CASLTSGASNTGELFF
V: TRBV28
J: TRBJ2-2
length: 16
D: TRBD2
size: NA

DNA: TGCGCCAGCAGCTCTCGGACCGGGACAGAGAATGAAAAACTGTTTTTT
CDR3: CASSSRTGTENEKLFF
V: TRBV5-1
J: TRBJ1-4
length: 16
D: TRBD1
size: NA

DNA: TGTGCCAGCTCCGGGACAGGGGGTTTGGATGAGCAGTTCTTC
CDR3: CASSGTGGLDEQFF
V: TRBV6-4
J: TRBJ2-1
length: 14
D: TRBD1
size: NA

DNA: TGTGCCAGCAGCCGAGGCAGATATTCTGGAAACACCATATATTTT
CDR3: CASSRGRYSGNTIYF
V: TRBV3-1/TRBV3-2
J: TRBJ1-3
length: 15
D: NA
size: NA

DNA: TGCGCCAGCAGCCCCGGGACTAGCGGGAGGGCCAGGGAGACCCAGTACTTC
CDR3: CASSPGTSGRARETQYF
V: TRBV10-2
J: TRBJ2-5
length: 17
D: TRBD2
size: NA

DNA: TGCAGCGCCGAGGGGGCCCCCTCCTACGAGCAGTACTTC
CDR3: CSAEGAPSYEQYF
V: TRBV29-1
J: TRBJ2-7
length: 13
D: TRBD1
size: NA

DNA: TGTGCCAGTAGTGTTCGGGACACCCAAGAGACCCAGTACTTC
CDR3: CASSVRDTQETQYF
V: TRBV19
J: TRBJ2-5
length: 14
D: NA
size: NA

DNA: TGTGCCAGCCGCGCAGGGGGCGGCGAGCAGTACTTC
CDR3: CASRAGGGEQYF
V: TRBV28
J: TRBJ2-7
length: 12
D: TRBD1
size: NA

DNA: TGTGCCAGCAGCTCCACAGGGGTAGAGAATGAAAAACTGTTTTTT
CDR3: CASSSTGVENEKLFF
V: TRBV5-6
J: TRBJ1-4
length: 15
D: TRBD1
size: NA

DNA: TGTGCCAGCAGCCCGGTGGTTGGCACAGATACGCAGTATTTT
CDR3: CASSPVVGTDTQYF
V: TRBV7-3
J: TRBJ2-3
length: 14
D: NA
size: once

DNA: TGCAGCGTCGAACCCTGGACACAAGAGACCCAGTACTTC
CDR3: CSVEPWTQETQYF
V: TRBV29-1
J: TRBJ2-5
length: 13
D: NA
size: NA

DNA: TGTGCCAGCAGTCTACGGTCTGCTCAAGAGACCCAGTACTTC
CDR3: CASSLRSAQETQYF
V: TRBV6-5
J: TRBJ2-5
length: 14
D: NA
size: NA

DNA: TGTGCCAGCAGTTTTGTCGTCGCGGATACGCAGTATTTT
CDR3: CASSFVVADTQYF
V: TRBV12-3/TRBV12-4
J: TRBJ2-3
length: 13
D: NA
size: NA

DNA: TGTGCCAGCAGCTTTGCGGGGAGTACTGAAGCTTTCTTT
CDR3: CASSFAGSTEAFF
V: TRBV7-3
J: TRBJ1-1
length: 13
D: NA
size: NA

DNA: TGTGCCAGCAGCGTAACTGCCATCTCCTATAATTCACCCCTCCACTTT
CDR3: CASSVTAISYNSPLHF
V: TRBV9
J: TRBJ1-6
length: 16
D: NA
size: NA

DNA: TGTGCCAGTACGACATTAACTAGCACAGATACGCAGTATTTT
CDR3: CASTTLTSTDTQYF
V: TRBV19
J: TRBJ2-3
length: 14
D: NA
size: NA

DNA: TGTGCCAGCAGCCTGGGACAGGCTGGACAGCCCCAGCATTTT
CDR3: CASSLGQAGQPQHF
V: TRBV3-1/TRBV3-2
J: TRBJ1-5
length: 14
D: TRBD1
size: NA

DNA: TGTGCCAGCACCCAACAGGGGATGAACACCGGGGAGCTGTTTTTT
CDR3: CASTQQGMNTGELFF
V: TRBV7-2
J: TRBJ2-2
length: 15
D: TRBD1
size: once

DNA: TGTGCCAGCAGTTTATGGGGTAACAGGGGCTCTGGGGCCAACGTCCTGACTTTC
CDR3: CASSLWGNRGSGANVLTF
V: TRBV28
J: TRBJ2-6
length: 18
D: TRBD1
size: NA

DNA: TGTGCCAGCAGTGACTCAGGGGGTGGGTACACTGAAGCTTTCTTT
CDR3: CASSDSGGGYTEAFF
V: TRBV6-4
J: TRBJ1-1
length: 15
D: NA
size: many

DNA: TGTGCCAGCAGCCAAGGACGGGGGGCTGGGCGCAATTCACCCCTCCACTTT
CDR3: CASSQGRGAGRNSPLHF
V: TRBV3-1/TRBV3-2
J: TRBJ1-6
length: 17
D: NA
size: NA

DNA: TGTGCCAGCAGCTTAGACCCGACTTCCTACAATGAGCAGTTCTTC
CDR3: CASSLDPTSYNEQFF
V: TRBV11-3
J: TRBJ2-1
length: 15
D: NA
size: NA

DNA: TGTGCCAGTTCCCCTACAGGACAGATTGCAACTAATGAAAAACTGTTTTTT
CDR3: CASSPTGQIATNEKLFF
V: TRBV19
J: TRBJ1-4
length: 17
D: NA
size: NA

DNA: TGTGCCAGCAGCTTAGTTTCTGGACAGGGGTATGGCTACACCTTC
CDR3: CASSLVSGQGYGYTF
V: TRBV7-3
J: TRBJ1-2
length: 15
D: TRBD1
size: NA

DNA: TGTGCCAGCAAGCAGGGTGGGACAGGGGATGAGCAGTTCTTC
CDR3: CASKQGGTGDEQFF
V: TRBV28
J: TRBJ2-1
length: 14
D: TRBD1
size: NA

DNA: TGTGCCAGCAGCCAATCGGGAGCGAGCGGGTTATCCCTGGGGCAAGAGACCCAGTACTTC
CDR3: CASSQSGASGLSLGQETQYF
V: TRBV14
J: TRBJ2-5
length: 20
D: NA
size: NA

DNA: TGTGCCAGCAGACCTACTAGCGGGAGCTACGAGCAGTACTTC
CDR3: CASRPTSGSYEQYF
V: TRBV5-4
J: TRBJ2-7
length: 14
D: TRBD2
size: NA

DNA: TGTGCCAGCAGCCAGGACAGGGGAAACACCATATATTTT
CDR3: CASSQDRGNTIYF
V: TRBV3-1/TRBV3-2
J: TRBJ1-3
length: 13
D: TRBD1
size: once

DNA: TGCGCCAGCAGCTTTAGTGGACAGTGGCAAGAGACCCAGTACTTC
CDR3: CASSFSGQWQETQYF
V: TRBV5-1
J: TRBJ2-5
length: 15
D: NA
size: NA

DNA: TGCGCCAGCGCGTCAACTAGCGCGGTCACAGATACGCAGTATTTT
CDR3: CASASTSAVTDTQYF
V: TRBV5-1
J: TRBJ2-3
length: 15
D: TRBD2
size: few

DNA: TGTGCCAGCAGCTTGGAGCAGGGAAGATACGAGCAGTACTTC
CDR3: CASSLEQGRYEQYF
V: TRBV5-4
J: TRBJ2-7
length: 14
D: NA
size: NA

DNA: TGTGCCAGCAGTAAACGACTCGAGGGCACCGGGGAGCTGTTTTTT
CDR3: CASSKRLEGTGELFF
V: TRBV6-5
J: TRBJ2-2
length: 15
D: NA
size: NA

DNA: TGTGCCAGTAGTATCCGTGGCAGGGAAGCCGGCTACACCTTC
CDR3: CASSIRGREAGYTF
V: TRBV19
J: TRBJ1-2
length: 14
D: NA
size: NA

DNA: TGTGCCACCAGTGATCCCCCCCGAGGGTACTATGGCTACACCTTC
CDR3: CATSDPPRGYYGYTF
V: TRBV24-1
J: TRBJ1-2
length: 15
D: NA
size: NA

DNA: TGTGCCAGCAGCTTAATGGCCAATGAGCAGTTCTTC
CDR3: CASSLMANEQFF
V: TRBV11-3
J: TRBJ2-1
length: 12
D: NA
size: NA

DNA: TGTGCCAGCAGCGCACAGACAGGGCAAGAGACCCAGTACTTC
CDR3: CASSAQTGQETQYF
V: TRBV5-4
J: TRBJ2-5
length: 14
D: TRBD1
size: NA

DNA: TGTGCCAGCAGCCTGAAAGAACATGAGACCCAGTACTTC
CDR3: CASSLKEHETQYF
V: TRBV7-8
J: TRBJ2-5
length: 13
D: NA
size: NA

DNA: TGTGCCAGCAGCCAAGATTCAAGCAGGGGGCGCGCCGGGGAGCTGTTTTTT
CDR3: CASSQDSSRGRAGELFF
V: TRBV4-2
J: TRBJ2-2
length: 17
D: TRBD1
size: once

DNA: TGTGCCAGCAGAATGGGCGGGACAGGGGGAGAAGCTTTCTTT
CDR3: CASRMGGTGGEAFF
V: TRBV7-3
J: TRBJ1-1
length: 14
D: TRBD1
size: NA

DNA: TGTGCCAGCAGGTCCGGGACAGGGTTCAATCAGCCCCAGCATTTT
CDR3: CASRSGTGFNQPQHF
V: TRBV6-5
J: TRBJ1-5
length: 15
D: TRBD1
size: NA

DNA: TGTGCCAGTAGTGACAGGGGCTACGAGCAGTACTTC
CDR3: CASSDRGYEQYF
V: TRBV19
J: TRBJ2-7
length: 12
D: TRBD1
size: NA

DNA: TGTGCCAGCGCCCAAATGGGGTACCGGGGGGACTTC
CDR3: CASAQMGYRGDF
V: TRBV6-5
J: TRBJ2-7
length: 12
D: TRBD2
size: NA

DNA: TGTGCCAGCAGGAGGAGTGGCGGGGAAGAGACCCAGTACTTC
CDR3: CASRRSGGEETQYF
V: TRBV6-5
J: TRBJ2-5
length: 14
D: NA
size: NA

DNA: TGTGCCACCAGTGACCCAAGGACAGGGAACTATGGCTACACCTTC
CDR3: CATSDPRTGNYGYTF
V: TRBV24-1
J: TRBJ1-2
length: 15
D: TRBD1
size: NA

DNA: TGTGCCAGCAGCCCGTCGACAGGGGAGGGCGAGCAGTACTTC
CDR3: CASSPSTGEGEQYF
V: TRBV9
J: TRBJ2-7
length: 14
D: NA
size: NA

DNA: TGTGCCAGTAGTATGCAACAGGGGAGAGGGGAAAAACTGTTTTTT
CDR3: CASSMQQGRGEKLFF
V: TRBV19
J: TRBJ1-4
length: 15
D: TRBD1
size: NA

DNA: TGTGCCAGCAGTTTATCCGGTGCGAACACTGAAGCTTTCTTT
CDR3: CASSLSGANTEAFF
V: TRBV28
J: TRBJ1-1
length: 14
D: NA
size: once

DNA: TGTGCCAGCAGTCAGATAGCGGGGGGCCGCCCGGATACGCAGTATTTT
CDR3: CASSQIAGGRPDTQYF
V: TRBV28
J: TRBJ2-3
length: 16
D: TRBD2
size: NA

DNA: TGTGCCAGCAGCCTCAGAGTGTCCGCAGGGGGAAACATTCAGTACTTC
CDR3: CASSLRVSAGGNIQYF
V: TRBV7-9
J: TRBJ2-4
length: 16
D: TRBD1
size: NA

DNA: TGTGCCAGCAGCTTAGCCGAGGGACAGGGGTACTATGGCTACACCTTC
CDR3: CASSLAEGQGYYGYTF
V: TRBV11-2
J: TRBJ1-2
length: 16
D: TRBD1
size: NA

DNA: TGTGCCAGCAGCTTAGGAGGACAGCACAATCAGCCCCAGCATTTT
CDR3: CASSLGGQHNQPQHF
V: TRBV7-2
J: TRBJ1-5
length: 15
D: NA
size: NA